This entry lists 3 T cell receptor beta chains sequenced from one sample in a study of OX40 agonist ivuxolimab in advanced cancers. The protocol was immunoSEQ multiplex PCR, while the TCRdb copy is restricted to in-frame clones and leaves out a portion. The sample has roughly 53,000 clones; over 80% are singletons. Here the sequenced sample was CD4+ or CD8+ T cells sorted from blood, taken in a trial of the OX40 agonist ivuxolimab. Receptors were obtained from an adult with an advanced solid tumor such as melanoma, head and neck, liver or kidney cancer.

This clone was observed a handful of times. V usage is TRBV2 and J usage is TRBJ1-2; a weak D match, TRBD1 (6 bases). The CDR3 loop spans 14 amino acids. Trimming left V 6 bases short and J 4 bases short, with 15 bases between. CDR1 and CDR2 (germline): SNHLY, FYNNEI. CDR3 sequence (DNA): TGTGCCAGCAGGGCCCGGGGGGGCGTCTATGGCTACACCTTC. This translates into CASRARGGVYGYTF.

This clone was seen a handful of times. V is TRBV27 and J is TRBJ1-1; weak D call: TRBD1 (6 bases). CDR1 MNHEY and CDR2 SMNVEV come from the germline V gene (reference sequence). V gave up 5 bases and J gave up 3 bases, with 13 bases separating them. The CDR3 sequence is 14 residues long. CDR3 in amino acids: CASSPSGAYTEAFF. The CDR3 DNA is TGTGCCAGCAGTCCCTCGGGGGCATACACTGAAGCTTTCTTT.

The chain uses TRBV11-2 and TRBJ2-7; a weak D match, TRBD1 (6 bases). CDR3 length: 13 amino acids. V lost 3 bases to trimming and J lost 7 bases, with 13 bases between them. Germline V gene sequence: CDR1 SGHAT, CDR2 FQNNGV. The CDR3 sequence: CASSFAGEREQYF. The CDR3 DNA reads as TGTGCCAGCAGCTTTGCAGGGGAGAGGGAGCAGTACTTC.